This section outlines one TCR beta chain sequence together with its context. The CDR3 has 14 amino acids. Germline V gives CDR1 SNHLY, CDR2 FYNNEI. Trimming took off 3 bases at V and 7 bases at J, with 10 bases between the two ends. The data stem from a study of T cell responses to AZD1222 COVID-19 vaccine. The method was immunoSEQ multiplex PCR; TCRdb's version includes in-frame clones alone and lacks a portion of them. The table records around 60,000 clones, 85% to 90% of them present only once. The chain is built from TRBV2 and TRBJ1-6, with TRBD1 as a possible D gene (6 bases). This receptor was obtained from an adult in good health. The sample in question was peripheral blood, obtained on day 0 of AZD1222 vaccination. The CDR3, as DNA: TGTGCCAGCAGTGAGGAACAGGGCAATTCACCCCTCCACTTT. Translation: CASSEEQGNSPLHF.